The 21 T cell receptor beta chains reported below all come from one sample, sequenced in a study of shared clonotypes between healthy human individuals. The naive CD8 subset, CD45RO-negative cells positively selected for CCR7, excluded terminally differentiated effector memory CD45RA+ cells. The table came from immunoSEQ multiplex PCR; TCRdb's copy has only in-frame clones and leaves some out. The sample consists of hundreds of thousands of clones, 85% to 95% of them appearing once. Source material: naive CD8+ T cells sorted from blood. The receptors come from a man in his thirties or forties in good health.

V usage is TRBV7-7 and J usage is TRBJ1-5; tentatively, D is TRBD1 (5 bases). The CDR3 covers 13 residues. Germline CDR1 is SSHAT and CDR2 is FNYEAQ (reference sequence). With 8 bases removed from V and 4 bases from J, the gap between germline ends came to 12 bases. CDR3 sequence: CASSGGINQPQHF. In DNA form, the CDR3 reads TGTGCCAGCTCTGGGGGGATTAATCAGCCCCAGCATTTT.

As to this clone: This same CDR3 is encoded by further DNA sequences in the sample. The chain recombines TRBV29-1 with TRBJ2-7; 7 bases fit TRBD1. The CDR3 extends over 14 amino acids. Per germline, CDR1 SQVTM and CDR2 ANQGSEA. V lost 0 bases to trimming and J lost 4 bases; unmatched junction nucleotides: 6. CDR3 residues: CSVEDTGESYEQYF. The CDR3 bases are TGCAGCGTTGAAGACACAGGGGAATCGTACGAGCAGTACTTC.

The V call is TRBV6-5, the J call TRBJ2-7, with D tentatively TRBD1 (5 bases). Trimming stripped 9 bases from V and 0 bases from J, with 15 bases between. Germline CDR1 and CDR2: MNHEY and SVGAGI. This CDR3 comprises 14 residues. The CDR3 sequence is CASRRQRISYEQYF. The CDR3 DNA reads TGTGCCAGTCGAAGACAGAGAATCTCCTACGAGCAGTACTTC.

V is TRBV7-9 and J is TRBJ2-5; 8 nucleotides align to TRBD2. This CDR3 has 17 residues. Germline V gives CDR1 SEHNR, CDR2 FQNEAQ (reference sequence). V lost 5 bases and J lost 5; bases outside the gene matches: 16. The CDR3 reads CASSPTGTRFGSETQYF. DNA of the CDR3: TGTGCCAGCAGCCCCACCGGGACTAGGTTTGGGTCGGAGACCCAGTACTTC.

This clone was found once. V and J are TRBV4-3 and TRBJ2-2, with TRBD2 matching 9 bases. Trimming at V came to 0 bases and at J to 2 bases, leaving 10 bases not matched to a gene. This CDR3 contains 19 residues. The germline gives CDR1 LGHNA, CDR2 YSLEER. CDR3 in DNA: TGCGCCAGCAGCCAAGATCTGAGGCGACTAGCGGCAAACACCGGGGAGCTGTTTTTT. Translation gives CASSQDLRRLAANTGELFF.

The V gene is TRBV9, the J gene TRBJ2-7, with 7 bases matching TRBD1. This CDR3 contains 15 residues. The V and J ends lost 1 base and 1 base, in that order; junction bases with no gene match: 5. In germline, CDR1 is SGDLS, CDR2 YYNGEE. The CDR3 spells CASSVNDRASYEQYF. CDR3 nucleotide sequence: TGTGCCAGCAGCGTAAACGACAGGGCTTCCTACGAGCAGTACTTC.

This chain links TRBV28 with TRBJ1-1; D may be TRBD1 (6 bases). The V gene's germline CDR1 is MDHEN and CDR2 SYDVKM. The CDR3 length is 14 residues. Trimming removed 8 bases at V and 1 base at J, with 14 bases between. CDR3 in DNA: TGTGCCAGCCTACAGGGCTTTGGGAACACTGAAGCTTTCTTT. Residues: CASLQGFGNTEAFF.

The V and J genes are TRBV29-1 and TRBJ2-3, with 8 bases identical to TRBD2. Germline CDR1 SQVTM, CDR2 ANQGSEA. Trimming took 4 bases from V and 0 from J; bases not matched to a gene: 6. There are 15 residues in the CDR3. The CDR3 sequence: CSVGNRGGSTDTQYF. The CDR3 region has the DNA TGCAGCGTTGGAAACCGGGGGGGAAGCACAGATACGCAGTATTTT.

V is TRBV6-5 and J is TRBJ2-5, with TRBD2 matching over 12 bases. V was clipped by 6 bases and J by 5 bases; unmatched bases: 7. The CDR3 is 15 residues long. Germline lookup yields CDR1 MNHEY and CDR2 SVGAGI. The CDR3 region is CASSPGTSGWETQYF. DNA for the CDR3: TGTGCCAGCAGCCCCGGGACTAGCGGGTGGGAGACCCAGTACTTC.

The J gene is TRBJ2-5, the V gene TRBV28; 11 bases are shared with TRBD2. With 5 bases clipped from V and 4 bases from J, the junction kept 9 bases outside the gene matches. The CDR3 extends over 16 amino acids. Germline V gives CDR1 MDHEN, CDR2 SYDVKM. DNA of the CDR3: TGTGCCAGCAGTCAGACTAGCGGGATGACGACAGAGACCCAGTACTTC. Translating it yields CASSQTSGMTTETQYF. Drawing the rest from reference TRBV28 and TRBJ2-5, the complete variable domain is DVKVTQSSRYLVKRTGEKVFLECVQDMDHENMFWYRQDPGLGLRLIYFSYDVKMKEKGDIPEGYSVSREKKERFSLILESASTNQTSMYLCASSQTSGMTTETQYFGPGTRLLVL.

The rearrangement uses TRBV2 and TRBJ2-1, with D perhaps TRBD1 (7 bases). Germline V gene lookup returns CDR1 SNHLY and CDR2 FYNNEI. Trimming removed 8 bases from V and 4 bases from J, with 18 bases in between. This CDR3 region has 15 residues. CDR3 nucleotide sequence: TGTGCCAGCCCTAAAGGGGGGACAGTGTACAATGAGCAGTTCTTC. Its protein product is CASPKGGTVYNEQFF.

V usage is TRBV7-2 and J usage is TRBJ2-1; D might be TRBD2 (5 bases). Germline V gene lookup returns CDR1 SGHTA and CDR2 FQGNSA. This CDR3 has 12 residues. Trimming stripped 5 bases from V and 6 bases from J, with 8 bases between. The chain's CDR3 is CASSARGNEQFF. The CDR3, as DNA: TGTGCCAGCAGCGCCCGGGGCAATGAGCAGTTCTTC.

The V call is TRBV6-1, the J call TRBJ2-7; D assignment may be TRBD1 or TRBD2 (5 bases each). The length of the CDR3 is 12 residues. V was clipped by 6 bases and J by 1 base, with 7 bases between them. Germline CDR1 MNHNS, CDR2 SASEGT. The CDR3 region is CASRGESYEQYF. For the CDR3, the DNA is TGTGCCAGCAGGGGGGAGTCCTACGAGCAGTACTTC.

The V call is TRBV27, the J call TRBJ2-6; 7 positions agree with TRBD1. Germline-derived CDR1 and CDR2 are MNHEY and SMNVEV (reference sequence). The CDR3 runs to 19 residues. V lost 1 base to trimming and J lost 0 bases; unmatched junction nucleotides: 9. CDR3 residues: CASSLFLRQGTSGANVLTF. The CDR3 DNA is TGTGCCAGCAGTTTATTCTTGAGACAGGGCACCTCTGGGGCCAACGTCCTGACTTTC.

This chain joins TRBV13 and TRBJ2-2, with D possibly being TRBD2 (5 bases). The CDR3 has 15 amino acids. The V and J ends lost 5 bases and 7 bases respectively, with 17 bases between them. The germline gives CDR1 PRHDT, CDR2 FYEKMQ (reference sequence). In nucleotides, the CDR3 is TGTGCCAGCAGCAACCGGGATACTATTGGCGGGGAGCTGTTTTTT. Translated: CASSNRDTIGGELFF.

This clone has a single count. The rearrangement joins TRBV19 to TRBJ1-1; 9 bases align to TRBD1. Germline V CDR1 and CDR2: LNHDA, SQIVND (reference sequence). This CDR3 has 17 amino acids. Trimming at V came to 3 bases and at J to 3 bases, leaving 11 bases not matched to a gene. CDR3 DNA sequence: TGTGCCAGTAGTATTCGAGGACAGGGGATTAGGGACACTGAAGCTTTCTTT. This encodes CASSIRGQGIRDTEAFF.

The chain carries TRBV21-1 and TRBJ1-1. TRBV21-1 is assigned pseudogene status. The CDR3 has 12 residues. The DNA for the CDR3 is TGTGCCAGCAGCCCTCGAAGCACTGAAGCTTTCTTT. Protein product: CASSPRSTEAFF.

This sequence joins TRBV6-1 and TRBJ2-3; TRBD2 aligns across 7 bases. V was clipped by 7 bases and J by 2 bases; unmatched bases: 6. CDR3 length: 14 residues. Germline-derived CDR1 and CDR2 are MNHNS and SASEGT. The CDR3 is CASNKLADTDTQYF. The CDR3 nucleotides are TGTGCCAGCAATAAGCTAGCGGACACAGATACGCAGTATTTT.

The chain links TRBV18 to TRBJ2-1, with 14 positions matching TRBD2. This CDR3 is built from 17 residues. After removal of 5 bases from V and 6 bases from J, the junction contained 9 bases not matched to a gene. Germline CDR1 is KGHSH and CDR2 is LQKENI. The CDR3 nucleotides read TGTGCCAGCTCAGTTGGGACTAGCGGGAGTGTGGGCAATGAGCAGTTCTTC. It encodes CASSVGTSGSVGNEQFF.

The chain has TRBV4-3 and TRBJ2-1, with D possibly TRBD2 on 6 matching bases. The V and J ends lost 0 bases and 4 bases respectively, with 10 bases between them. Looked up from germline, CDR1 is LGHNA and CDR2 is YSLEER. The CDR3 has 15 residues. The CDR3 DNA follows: TGCGCCAGCAGCCAAGATGGGGCGGGGTACAATGAGCAGTTCTTC. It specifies CASSQDGAGYNEQFF.

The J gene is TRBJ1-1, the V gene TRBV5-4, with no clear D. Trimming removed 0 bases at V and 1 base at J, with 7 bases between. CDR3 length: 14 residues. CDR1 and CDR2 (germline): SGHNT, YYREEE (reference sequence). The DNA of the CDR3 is TGTGCCAGCAGCTTGGCGGGGTCGAACACTGAAGCTTTCTTT. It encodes CASSLAGSNTEAFF. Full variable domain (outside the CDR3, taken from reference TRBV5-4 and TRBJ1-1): ETGVTQSPTHLIKTRGQQVTLRCSSQSGHNTVSWYQQALGQGPQFIFQYYREEENGRGNFPPRFSGLQFPNYSSELNVNALELDDSALYLCASSLAGSNTEAFFGQGTRLTVV.